This T cell receptor beta chain was captured by sequencing in a study of CD4 and CD8 cells across lung adenocarcinoma regions. Donors had localized lung adenocarcinoma, a non-small cell lung cancer. TCRdb reanalysed the PCR reads using MiXCR and keeps one entry per CDR3 protein. The repertoire holds 21,000 or so distinct CDR3 sequences, with around 51% as singletons. Germline CDR1 is WNHNN and CDR2 is SYGVQD (reference sequence). The CDR3 runs to 13 residues. V gave up 2 bases and J gave up 7 bases, with 11 bases separating them. Within the sample, this clonotype is medium-sized. This chain uses TRBV10-1 with TRBJ1-2; possibly TRBD1 for D (6 bases). This sequence was found in a female donor with lung adenocarcinoma. The CD4 and CD8 labels of this study may be unreliable. Input material: CD8+ T cells from the center of a lung tumor. This CDR3 reads CASSEHRDLGYTF. In DNA, the CDR3 is TGCGCCAGCAGTGAGCACAGGGATCTTGGCTACACCTTC.